These T cell receptor beta chains were read from a single sample in a study of cytomegalovirus exposure and HLA in healthy donors. Only in-frame clones appear in the TCRdb table, and some are missing; sequencing was by immunoSEQ multiplex PCR. This sample carries under 75,000 clones, 96% of them seen once, and the ten largest clones take roughly 1.2%. Sequencing was carried out using PBMCs. The receptors originated from a woman younger than 30 in good health and CMV-seronegative. Both conserved end residues are part of each CDR3. The order of the fields is V gene, J gene, D gene, clone size, CDR3 protein, CDR3 DNA. A D gene is named only where the DNA matches it firmly. Clone size is not always given. Where it is, it says once, few, many or a class for expanded clones.

TRBV7-2,TRBJ2-5,-,-,CASSLGVTQYF,TGTGCCAGCAGCTTAGGAGTGACCCAGTACTTC
TRBV6-5,TRBJ2-5,TRBD1,-,CASRSQTGGAETQYF,TGTGCCAGCAGGTCCCAGACAGGGGGCGCGGAGACCCAGTACTTC
TRBV27,TRBJ2-3,TRBD2,-,CASIGTRPKETDTQYF,TGTGCCAGCATTGGGACTAGACCGAAAGAGACAGATACGCAGTATTTT
TRBV18,TRBJ2-2,-,-,CASSPGGGELFF,TGTGCCAGCTCACCCGGCGGCGGGGAGCTGTTTTTT
TRBV4-2,TRBJ2-3,TRBD2,-,CASSQDPGGAADTQYF,TGTGCCAGCAGCCAAGATCCGGGAGGCGCCGCAGATACGCAGTATTTT
TRBV19,TRBJ2-1,TRBD2,-,CASDPWGEISGTNEQFF,TGTGCCAGCGACCCCTGGGGTGAGATAAGCGGGACCAATGAGCAGTTCTTC
TRBV5-1,TRBJ2-2,-,-,CASSLRRGTGELFF,TGCGCCAGCAGCCTGCGTCGGGGCACCGGGGAGCTGTTTTTT
TRBV28,TRBJ2-1,TRBD2,-,CASTTGTSGVNEQFF,TGTGCCAGCACCACAGGGACTAGCGGGGTCAATGAGCAGTTCTTC
TRBV10-3,TRBJ1-2,-,-,CAISGWTEGGYTF,TGTGCCATCAGTGGGTGGACAGAGGGTGGCTACACCTTC
TRBV9,TRBJ1-3,TRBD1,-,CASSSTGGDSGNTIYF,TGTGCCAGCAGTTCCACAGGGGGGGACTCTGGAAACACCATATATTTT
TRBV7-6,TRBJ2-1,TRBD1,-,CGSSLGTGPSYNEQFF,TGTGGCAGCAGCTTAGGGACAGGGCCCTCCTACAATGAGCAGTTCTTC
TRBV6-1,TRBJ2-2,-,once,CASSAQGPMNTGELFF,TGTGCCAGCAGTGCTCAGGGGCCGATGAACACCGGGGAGCTGTTTTTT
TRBV6-6,TRBJ2-7,TRBD2,-,CASSPSGRTYEQYF,TGTGCCAGCAGCCCTAGCGGGAGGACCTACGAGCAGTACTTC
TRBV19,TRBJ1-1,-,-,CASSIPPTGILGGTEAFF,TGTGCCAGTAGTATCCCCCCAACGGGCATCCTCGGAGGCACTGAAGCTTTCTTT
TRBV28,TRBJ2-7,TRBD2,-,CASSPSGGAPWEQYF,TGTGCCAGCAGCCCCAGCGGGGGGGCCCCTTGGGAGCAGTACTTC
TRBV19,TRBJ2-1,TRBD1,-,CASSPRTGTGGYNEQFF,TGTGCCAGTAGTCCCCGAACCGGGACAGGGGGCTACAATGAGCAGTTCTTC
TRBV4-3,TRBJ2-7,-,-,CASSQGAGTYEQYF,TGCGCCAGCAGCCAAGGGGCAGGGACCTACGAGCAGTACTTC
TRBV15,TRBJ1-1,-,-,CATSRAGGTVTEAFF,TGTGCCACCAGCAGAGCGGGGGGCACCGTCACTGAAGCTTTCTTT
TRBV10-3,TRBJ1-2,TRBD1,-,CAISGTGDGYTF,TGTGCCATCAGCGGGACAGGGGATGGCTACACCTTC
TRBV6-4,TRBJ2-2,-,-,CASSAAPGTGELFF,TGTGCCAGCAGCGCCGCCCCGGGCACCGGGGAGCTGTTTTTT
TRBV28,TRBJ1-1,-,-,CASSPPQQPDTEAFF,TGTGCCAGCAGCCCGCCCCAACAGCCAGACACTGAAGCTTTCTTT